A selection of T cell receptor beta chains follows, all from one sample in a study of T-cell memory formation after mild COVID-19. TCRdb called the 5' RACE reads again in MiXCR, with one record for every CDR3 protein. This sample has 560,000 or so distinct CDR3 sequences; 15% to 20% occur once, and the top ten carry roughly 7.8%. The sequenced material came from PBMCs or a T cell subset sorted from them (not recorded which). The receptors originated from an adult woman who had mild COVID-19 (a few samples of this study predate the infection). Cell type and time point are not known. Each CDR3 is given with its conserved first and last residue. D genes are given only for firm matches. The size entry is marked missing in some rows and otherwise reads once, few, many or a size class.

v_gene	abundance	j_gene	d_gene	CDR3nt	CDR3aa
TRBV6-2/TRBV6-3	.	TRBJ2-5	.	TGTGCCAGCAGCCCCGCATCTTTCGCAGGTTCGGTCCAGTACTTC	CASSPASFAGSVQYF
TRBV5-6	many	TRBJ2-7	.	TGTGCCAGCAGCTTGGTTTACGCGCGCTCCTACGAGCAGTACTTC	CASSLVYARSYEQYF
TRBV6-5	.	TRBJ1-2	TRBD1	TGTGCCAGCAGTTCCCCCGGACAGGGCTATGGCTACACCTTC	CASSSPGQGYGYTF
TRBV5-6	.	TRBJ1-1	.	TGTGCCAGCAGCTCCCGAACGCAGGGTGGGAACACTGAAGCTTTCTTT	CASSSRTQGGNTEAFF
TRBV5-6	.	TRBJ1-2	.	TGTGCCAGCAGCTTGGTGGACATTAACTATGGCTACACCTTC	CASSLVDINYGYTF
TRBV5-1	.	TRBJ2-3	TRBD2	TGCGCCAGCAGCTCCACTTTCCCGGGACTAGCGGCCCGCACAGATACGCAGTATTTT	CASSSTFPGLAARTDTQYF
TRBV6-6	few	TRBJ2-2	TRBD2	TGTGCCAGCCTCGGGGGGATCGGGGAGCTGTTTTTT	CASLGGIGELFF
TRBV28	.	TRBJ2-7	.	TGTGCCAGCCAGCACAGCTCCTACGAGCAGTACTTC	CASQHSSYEQYF
TRBV3-1	.	TRBJ2-2	TRBD1	TGTGCCAGCAGCCGGGACAGGGTTACCGGGGATCTGTTTTTT	CASSRDRVTGDLFF
TRBV10-2	.	TRBJ2-7	TRBD2	TGCGCCAGCAGTGAGTCTACTAGCGGGGGGTACGAGCAGTACTTC	CASSESTSGGYEQYF
TRBV2	few	TRBJ2-1	.	TGTGCCAGCAGTGTTTTGAGGGGCGATGAGCAGTTCTTC	CASSVLRGDEQFF
TRBV24-1	few	TRBJ2-1	TRBD1	TGTGCCACCAGTGATCCGTACAGGGGTAGGAATGAGCAGTTCTTC	CATSDPYRGRNEQFF
TRBV7-2	few	TRBJ2-1	TRBD1	TGTGCCAGCAGCCAGCAGACAGGGAACGGAAATGAGCAGTTCTTC	CASSQQTGNGNEQFF
TRBV20-1	many	TRBJ2-2	.	TGCAGTGCTATCCATACGAACACCGGGGAGCTGTTTTTT	CSAIHTNTGELFF
TRBV5-1	few	TRBJ2-1	TRBD2	TGCGCCAGCAGCTTGTTCCTAGCGGGAGCTCCCTCCTACAATGAGCAGTTCTTC	CASSLFLAGAPSYNEQFF
TRBV29-1	few	TRBJ2-1	.	TGCAGCGTTGAGGTTCGCGGCTACTCCTACAATGAGCAGTTCTTC	CSVEVRGYSYNEQFF
TRBV20-1	few	TRBJ1-1	.	TGCAGTGCCACGGGGCACGGGGAAGCTTTCTTT	CSATGHGEAFF
TRBV6-1	.	TRBJ2-5	TRBD1	TGTGCCAGCAGTGAAGCGCTCAGGACAGGGAAGTTCCGGGACTTC	CASSEALRTGKFRDF
TRBV11-2	.	TRBJ2-3	.	TGTGCCAGCAGCTCCCGATATCTAGGGGGCACAGATACGCAGTATTTT	CASSSRYLGGTDTQYF
TRBV11-1	.	TRBJ2-7	.	TGTGCCAGCAGCTCCCAGGCTACAAGCTACGAGCAGTACTTC	CASSSQATSYEQYF
TRBV20-1	few	TRBJ1-1	.	TGCAGTGCGACCCTACAACTCAGGGAGGCTTTCTTT	CSATLQLREAFF
TRBV20-1	few	TRBJ2-3	TRBD2	TGCAGTGCTAGAGATGCGACTAGCGGGAGCACAGACACGCAGTATTTT	CSARDATSGSTDTQYF
TRBV7-9	.	TRBJ2-7	TRBD2	TGTGCCAGCAGCTTGTCACTAGCGGGTGTTTCCTACGAGCAGTACTTC	CASSLSLAGVSYEQYF
TRBV3-1	.	TRBJ2-5	TRBD1	TGTGCCAGCAGCCAAGGACAGGGGGGGGGGACCCAGTACTTC	CASSQGQGGGTQYF
TRBV7-9	few	TRBJ2-3	.	TGTGCCAGCAGCATCGGACAGGGAGGGAATACGCAGTATTTT	CASSIGQGGNTQYF
TRBV5-6	.	TRBJ1-5	TRBD1	TGTGCCAGCAGCTTAACCGGGGGACAGAATCAGCCCCAGCATTTT	CASSLTGGQNQPQHF
TRBV6-1	many	TRBJ1-1	.	TGTGCCAGCAGTGAAGGAGGGTGGGCCACTGAAGCTTTCTTT	CASSEGGWATEAFF
TRBV6-5	.	TRBJ2-7	.	TGTGCCAGCAGTTACTCCGGCAACTACGAGCAGTACTTC	CASSYSGNYEQYF
TRBV9	.	TRBJ1-2	.	TGTGCCAGCAGCAACGAGCCCCTACAGTACAACTATGGCTACACCTTC	CASSNEPLQYNYGYTF
TRBV3-1	.	TRBJ2-1	.	TGTGCCAGCAGCCAAGTGAGGGGCGGGGTGGACTATGAGCAGTTCTTC	CASSQVRGGVDYEQFF
TRBV2	.	TRBJ1-5	.	TGTGCCAGCAGTGGGACACATAGCAATCAGCCCCAGCATTTT	CASSGTHSNQPQHF
TRBV7-9	.	TRBJ1-2	.	TGTGCCAGCAGCTTAGTGGGGCCCTCAGGCTACACCTTC	CASSLVGPSGYTF
TRBV2	.	TRBJ2-1	TRBD2	TGTGCCAGCAGGGATGGACTAGTCAATGAGCAGTTCTTC	CASRDGLVNEQFF
TRBV14	many	TRBJ2-3	.	TGTGCCAGCAGCCAAGGAATGGGTAGCACAGATACGCAGTATTTT	CASSQGMGSTDTQYF
TRBV25-1	.	TRBJ2-3	TRBD1	TGTTGCTCAGGGGGCTACACAGATACGCAGTATTTT	CCSGGYTDTQYF
TRBV3-2	few	TRBJ1-5	.	TGTGCCAGCAGCCAAGAGGGTGGGGTCCAGGGGACTTATCAGCCCCAGCATTTT	CASSQEGGVQGTYQPQHF
TRBV7-6	many	TRBJ1-1	.	TGTGCCAGCAGCTTAGCGCTTGGAGCCGAAGCTTTCTTT	CASSLALGAEAFF
TRBV4-1	.	TRBJ1-1	.	TGCGCCAGCAGCCATGGGGTTCGCCGGTCGAACACTGAAGCTTTCTTT	CASSHGVRRSNTEAFF
TRBV11-2	.	TRBJ2-7	.	TGTGCCAGCAGCAAATTCAGGGTGAGCTCCTACGAGCAGTACTTC	CASSKFRVSSYEQYF
TRBV5-1	.	TRBJ1-1	.	TGCGCCAGCAATTTTAGGGTGGGCACTGAAGCTTTCTTT	CASNFRVGTEAFF
TRBV7-9	few	TRBJ2-5	TRBD1	TGTGCCAGCAGCCAATTTCCACGGGACAGAAAACAAGAGACCCAGTACTTC	CASSQFPRDRKQETQYF
TRBV20-1	.	TRBJ2-1	TRBD2	TGCAGTGCTAGGAGCGGGAGTTCTATGTATGAGCAGTTCTTC	CSARSGSSMYEQFF
TRBV12-3/TRBV12-4	.	TRBJ2-1	TRBD1	TGTGCCAGCAGTATCCCCACGGGACAGGGATACAATGAGCAGTTCTTC	CASSIPTGQGYNEQFF
TRBV7-9	.	TRBJ1-3	.	TGTGCCAGCAAGACAGAAACTGGAAACACCATATATTTT	CASKTETGNTIYF